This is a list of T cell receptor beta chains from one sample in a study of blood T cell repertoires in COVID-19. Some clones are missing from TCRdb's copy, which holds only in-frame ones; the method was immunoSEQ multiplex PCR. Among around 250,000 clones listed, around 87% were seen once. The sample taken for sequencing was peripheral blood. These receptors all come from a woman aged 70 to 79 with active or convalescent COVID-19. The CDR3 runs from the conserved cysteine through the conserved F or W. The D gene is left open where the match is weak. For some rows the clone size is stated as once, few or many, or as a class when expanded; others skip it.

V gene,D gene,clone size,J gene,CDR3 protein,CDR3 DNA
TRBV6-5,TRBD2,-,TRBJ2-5,CASSYRLAEETQYF,TGTGCCAGCAGTTACCGACTAGCTGAAGAGACCCAGTACTTC
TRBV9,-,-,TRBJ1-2,CASSPRTVTAYGYTF,TGTGCCAGCAGCCCCCGGACAGTCACCGCGTATGGCTACACCTTC
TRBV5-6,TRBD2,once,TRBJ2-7,CASSLGPAGSYEQYF,TGTGCCAGCAGCTTGGGACCAGCGGGGTCCTACGAGCAGTACTTC
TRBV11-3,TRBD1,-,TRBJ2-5,CASSKRTGTEETQYF,TGTGCCAGCAGCAAAAGAACCGGGACAGAAGAGACCCAGTACTTC
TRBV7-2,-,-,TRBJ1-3,CASSLGLTTSGNTIYF,TGTGCCAGCAGCTTAGGCTTGACAACCTCTGGAAACACCATATATTTT
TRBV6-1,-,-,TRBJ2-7,CASSEGVNPYEQYF,TGTGCCAGCAGTGAAGGAGTAAACCCCTACGAGCAGTACTTC
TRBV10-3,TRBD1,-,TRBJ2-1,CATTRTGRNNEQFF,TGTGCCACCACTCGGACAGGGAGAAACAATGAGCAGTTCTTC
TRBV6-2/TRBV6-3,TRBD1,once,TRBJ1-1,CASSPKGAYTEAFF,TGTGCCAGCAGCCCTAAGGGGGCGTACACTGAAGCTTTCTTT
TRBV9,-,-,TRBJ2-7,CASSLIEQSQQYF,TGTGCCAGCAGCCTCATAGAACAGAGCCAGCAGTACTTC
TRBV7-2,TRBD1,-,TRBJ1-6,CASSLGQGVSPLHF,TGTGCCAGCAGCTTGGGACAGGGGGTATCACCCCTCCACTTT
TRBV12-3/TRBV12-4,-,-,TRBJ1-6,CASSTGYNSPLHF,TGTGCCAGCTCCACGGGGTATAATTCACCCCTCCACTTT
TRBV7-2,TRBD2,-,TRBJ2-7,CASSAQTSGVTFEQYF,TGTGCCAGCAGCGCCCAGACTAGCGGGGTAACGTTCGAGCAGTACTTC
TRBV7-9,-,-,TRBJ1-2,CASSLAAPGWGGYTF,TGTGCCAGCAGCTTAGCCGCGCCGGGGTGGGGTGGCTACACCTTC
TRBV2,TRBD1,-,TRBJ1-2,CASSEAQGDYGYTF,TGTGCCAGCAGTGAAGCGCAGGGGGACTATGGCTACACCTTC
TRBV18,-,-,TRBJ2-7,CASSLGDQQYF,TGTGCCAGCTCCCTCGGGGATCAGCAGTACTTC
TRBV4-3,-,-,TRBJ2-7,CASSQERDRRYEQYF,TGCGCCAGCAGCCAAGAGAGAGACAGGAGGTACGAGCAGTACTTC
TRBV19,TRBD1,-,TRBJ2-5,CASSIADREETQYF,TGTGCCAGTAGTATAGCCGACAGGGAAGAGACCCAGTACTTC
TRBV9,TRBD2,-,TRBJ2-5,CASSVHLAGVGETQYF,TGTGCCAGCAGCGTACACTTAGCGGGGGTGGGAGAGACCCAGTACTTC
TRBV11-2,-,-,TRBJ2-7,CASGRGGGAYEQYF,TGTGCCAGCGGGCGGGGCGGAGGGGCCTACGAGCAGTACTTC
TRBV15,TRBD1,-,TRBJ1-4,CATSRAFGDSLEKLFF,TGTGCCACCAGCAGGGCCTTTGGGGACAGCCTGGAAAAACTGTTTTTT
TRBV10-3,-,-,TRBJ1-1,CAISAGEGRREAFF,TGTGCCATCAGTGCAGGGGAGGGGAGGAGGGAAGCTTTCTTT
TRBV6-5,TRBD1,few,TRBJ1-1,CASSRGTGGTEAFF,TGTGCCAGCAGTCGAGGGACAGGGGGCACTGAAGCTTTCTTT
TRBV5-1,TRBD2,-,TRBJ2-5,CASSSGWPSGETQYF,TGCGCCAGCAGCTCGGGCTGGCCTAGCGGAGAGACCCAGTACTTC
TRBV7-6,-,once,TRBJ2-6,CASSSQISGANVLTF,TGTGCCAGCAGCTCCCAAATCTCTGGGGCCAACGTCCTGACTTTC
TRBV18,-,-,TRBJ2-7,CASSVQQDYEQYF,TGTGCCAGCTCAGTACAACAGGACTACGAGCAGTACTTC
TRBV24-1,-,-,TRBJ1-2,CATSASTGNGGYTF,TGTGCCACCAGCGCCTCAACAGGGAATGGAGGCTACACCTTC
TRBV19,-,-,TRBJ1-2,CASSIAGGYTF,TGTGCCAGTAGTATAGCGGGAGGCTACACCTTC
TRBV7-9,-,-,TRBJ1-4,CASSSPVFATNEKLFF,TGTGCCAGCAGCTCCCCCGTATTTGCAACTAATGAAAAACTGTTTTTT
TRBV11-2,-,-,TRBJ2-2,CASSSRPGTGELFF,TGTGCCAGCAGCTCACGTCCGGGTACCGGGGAGCTGTTTTTT
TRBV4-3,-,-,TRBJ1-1,CASSQDHWGRGWAFF,TGCGCCAGCAGCCAAGATCACTGGGGGCGCGGGTGGGCTTTCTTT
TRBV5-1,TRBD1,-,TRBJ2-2,CASSLDRGPGELFF,TGCGCCAGCAGCTTGGACAGGGGACCCGGGGAGCTGTTTTTT
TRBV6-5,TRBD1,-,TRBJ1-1,CASRATGGTEAFF,TGTGCCAGCAGGGCTACAGGGGGCACTGAAGCTTTCTTT
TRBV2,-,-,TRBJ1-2,CASSVRGFENGYTF,TGTGCCAGCAGTGTGCGGGGGTTTGAGAATGGCTACACCTTC
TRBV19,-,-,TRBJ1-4,CASTSLDRYNEKLFF,TGTGCCAGTACCTCCTTGGACAGATACAATGAAAAACTGTTTTTT
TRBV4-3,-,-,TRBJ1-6,CASSQDRGYNSPLHF,TGCGCCAGCAGCCAAGATAGAGGGTATAATTCACCCCTCCACTTT
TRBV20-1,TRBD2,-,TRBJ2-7,CSGWGGHEQYF,TGCAGTGGATGGGGGGGTCACGAGCAGTACTTC
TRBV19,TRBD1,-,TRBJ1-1,CASSPRRDSGGAFF,TGTGCCAGTAGTCCCCGGAGGGACAGCGGTGGAGCTTTCTTT
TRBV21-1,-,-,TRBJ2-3,CASSKTGSYSSTDTQYF,TGTGCCAGCAGCAAAACGGGATCCTACTCTAGCACAGATACGCAGTATTTT
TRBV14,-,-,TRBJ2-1,CASSLRQQGEQFF,TGTGCCAGCAGCCTGAGACAGCAGGGTGAGCAGTTCTTC
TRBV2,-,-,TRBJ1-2,CASRGDSAGGYTF,TGTGCCAGCAGGGGGGACTCGGCGGGCGGCTACACCTTC
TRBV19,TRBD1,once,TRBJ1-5,CASSTPGGESQHF,TGTGCCAGTAGTACTCCAGGGGGCGAGTCCCAGCATTTT
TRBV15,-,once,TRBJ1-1,CATSRDQNTEAFF,TGTGCCACCAGCAGAGATCAGAACACTGAAGCTTTCTTT
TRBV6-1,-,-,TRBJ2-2,CASSDQGWGTGELFF,TGTGCCAGCAGTGATCAGGGATGGGGCACCGGGGAGCTGTTTTTT
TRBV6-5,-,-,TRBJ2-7,CASSYSPAVSYEQYF,TGTGCCAGTAGTTACTCGCCAGCGGTAAGCTACGAGCAGTACTTC